The 24 T cell receptor beta chains below were found in one sample sequenced in a study of CD8 T cells in ankylosing spondylitis. These receptors' targets are unknown. The study's findings and limits: Characteristic of ankylosing spondylitis blood, it appeared, was a TCR beta motif comprising about 8 highly homologous variants.

Using its own MiXCR run on the 5' RACE reads, TCRdb lists one record per CDR3 protein. Of about 480,000 distinct CDR3 sequences in the sample, approximately 17% were seen once. Specimen: blood, either unsorted or a sorted T cell fraction (not recorded which). These receptors were obtained from a male donor with ankylosing spondylitis.

This clonotype was counted between two and nine times. This chain connects TRBV3-1 to TRBJ2-7, with D perhaps matching TRBD2 (6 bases). V dropped 1 base and J dropped 7 bases, with 14 bases sitting between them. The CDR3 covers 14 residues. Looked up from germline, CDR1 is LGHDT and CDR2 is YNNKEL (reference sequence). This CDR3 reads CASSQAGVLGEQYF. The DNA of the CDR3 is TGTGCCAGCAGCCAAGCGGGGGTCCTAGGGGAGCAGTACTTC.

The chain uses TRBV27 and TRBJ2-2; D is undetermined. V was pared by 3 bases and J by 4 bases, with 9 bases between. Germline V gene lookup returns CDR1 MNHEY and CDR2 SMNVEV (reference sequence). The CDR3 runs to 14 residues. The CDR3: CASSFEKITGELFF. CDR3 nucleotide sequence: TGTGCCAGCAGTTTTGAGAAGATCACCGGGGAGCTGTTTTTT.

This clonotype has more than one count but fewer than ten. The chain employs TRBV20-1 and TRBJ2-7; D is tentatively TRBD1 or TRBD2 (6 bases each). The CDR3 is made up of 12 amino acids. The V gene's germline CDR1 is DFQATT and CDR2 SNEGSKA (reference sequence). V lost 6 bases to trimming and J lost 10 bases, with 19 bases between them. The CDR3 region has the DNA TGCAGTGCCCAAGGGGGGCCCCAAGGTCAGTACTTC. This encodes CSAQGGPQGQYF.

This clonotype has just a few counts. V usage is TRBV19 and J usage is TRBJ1-2; the D is unclear. Trimming cost V 5 bases and J 0 bases, with 10 bases left between them. The CDR3 sequence is 14 residues long. Per germline, CDR1 LNHDA and CDR2 SQIVND (reference sequence). This CDR3 reads CASSLETTNYGYTF. The CDR3 bases are TGTGCCAGTAGTCTGGAGACCACTAACTATGGCTACACCTTC.

This clonotype was picked up a small number of times. The rearrangement joins TRBV19 to TRBJ2-1; D assignment may be TRBD1 or TRBD2 (6 bases each). V lost 1 base and J lost 8, with 15 bases in between. The CDR3 is 15 amino acids. Germline V gives CDR1 LNHDA, CDR2 SQIVND (reference sequence). CDR3 in amino acids: CASSIGGAQAYEQFF. The CDR3 DNA reads as TGTGCCAGTAGTATAGGGGGGGCGCAGGCGTATGAGCAGTTCTTC.

This clonotype was seen ten or more times. The chain employs TRBV5-1 and TRBJ2-1, with D hard to call. This CDR3 has 15 residues. Germline V gene sequence: CDR1 SGHRS, CDR2 YFSETQ. V dropped 0 bases and J dropped 2 bases, with 9 bases sitting between them. CDR3 region: CASSLVQATYNEQFF. DNA of the CDR3: TGCGCCAGCAGCTTGGTTCAGGCCACCTACAATGAGCAGTTCTTC. Together with reference TRBV5-1 and TRBJ2-1, the CDR3 gives the full variable domain: KAGVTQTPRYLIKTRGQQVTLSCSPISGHRSVSWYQQTPGQGLQFLFEYFSETQRNKGNFPGRFSGRQFSNSRSEMNVSTLELGDSALYLCASSLVQATYNEQFFGPGTRLTVL.

V usage is TRBV12-3 or TRBV12-4 and J usage is TRBJ1-3; D is ambiguous. The CDR3 consists of 12 residues. V lost 6 bases, J lost 4 bases, and 7 bases lay in between. CDR3 protein: CASRGLGNTIYF. The CDR3 nucleotides are TGTGCCAGCAGGGGATTAGGAAACACCATATATTTT.

The sample holds many counts of this clonotype. The genes are TRBV12-3 or TRBV12-4 and TRBJ2-2; possibly TRBD1 or TRBD2 for D (5 bases each). V was pared by 3 bases and J by 1 base, with 15 bases between. This CDR3 is 17 amino acids long. The CDR3 region has the DNA TGTGCCAGCAGTTTCGGGACGGCGAAGAAGAACACCGGGGAGCTGTTTTTT. It codes for CASSFGTAKKNTGELFF.

Only a few counts were recorded for this clonotype. This rearrangement joins TRBV6-1 to TRBJ1-1; D remains unclear. Germline assignment: CDR1 MNHNS and CDR2 SASEGT. V shed 4 bases and J shed 1 base, with 16 bases lying between them. The CDR3 is made up of 16 amino acids. The CDR3 reads CASSGSNRASNTEAFF. DNA of the CDR3: TGTGCCAGCAGTGGAAGCAACCGGGCCTCGAACACTGAAGCTTTCTTT.

The J gene is TRBJ2-5, the V gene TRBV18; D is uncertain. Per the germline V gene, CDR1 is KGHSH and CDR2 is LQKENI. V lost 2 bases, J lost 3 bases, and 16 bases lay in between. The CDR3 has 16 amino acids. The CDR3 sequence is CASSPNSLGMKETQYF. The CDR3 DNA sequence: TGTGCCAGCTCACCAAACTCTTTGGGAATGAAAGAGACCCAGTACTTC.

This rearrangement joins TRBV18 to TRBJ1-5; the D is unclear. Germline CDR1 reads KGHSH; CDR2 reads LQKENI. CDR3 length: 13 amino acids. V was shortened by 4 bases and J by 5 bases, with 9 bases between the two germline ends. The CDR3 DNA reads TGTGCCAGCTCACGGACGGAACATCAGCCCCAGCATTTT. Its translation: CASSRTEHQPQHF. The whole variable domain, filled in from reference TRBV18 and TRBJ1-5, reads NAGVMQNPRHLVRRRGQEARLRCSPMKGHSHVYWYRQLPEEGLKFMVYLQKENIIDESGMPKERFSAEFPKEGPSILRIQQVVRGDSAAYFCASSRTEHQPQHFGDGTRLSIL.

This clonotype was recorded a few times. The chain combines TRBV15 with TRBJ1-1; D gene uncertain. Germline CDR1 LNHNV, CDR2 YYDKDF (reference sequence). This CDR3 is 16 amino acids long. Between the trimmed V and J ends, which lost 0 bases and 10 bases, there was a span of 21 bases. CDR3 nucleotides: TGTGCCACCAGCAGAGATCTCCCACGGGCCACGGCGCTAGCTTTCTTT. This gives the protein CATSRDLPRATALAFF.

This clonotype turned up a few times. V usage is TRBV6-1 and J usage is TRBJ1-5; tentatively, D is TRBD1 (5 bases). V gave up 6 bases and J gave up 0 bases, with 12 bases separating them. Germline V gene sequence: CDR1 MNHNS, CDR2 SASEGT. The CDR3 has 15 residues. The CDR3 reads CASRIRQYSNQPQHF. CDR3 nucleotides: TGTGCCAGCAGAATACGACAGTATAGCAATCAGCCCCAGCATTTT.

This clonotype has a handful of counts. V gene TRBV20-1 combines with J gene TRBJ2-5; TRBD2 matches at 7 bases. Trimming cost V 5 bases and J 1 base; bases outside gene matches: 7. Per the germline V gene, CDR1 is DFQATT and CDR2 is SNEGSKA (reference sequence). CDR3 length: 14 residues. CDR3 amino acids: CSAGSGTIQETQYF. DNA for the CDR3: TGCAGTGCTGGATCCGGGACTATCCAAGAGACCCAGTACTTC.

J is TRBJ2-7 and V is TRBV12-3 or TRBV12-4; 7 nucleotides line up with TRBD2. The CDR3 is 17 amino acids. Trimming at V came to 0 bases and at J to 9 bases, leaving 17 bases not matched to a gene. Here the CDR3 reads CASSLAETSDLPVRQYF. As DNA, the CDR3 is TGTGCCAGCAGTTTAGCGGAAACTAGCGACCTACCCGTCCGGCAGTACTTC.

The chain carries TRBV15 and TRBJ2-7; 7 bases fit TRBD1. Looked up from germline, CDR1 is LNHNV and CDR2 is YYDKDF (reference sequence). There are 15 residues in the CDR3. Losses at the gene ends were 5 bases for V and 3 bases for J; bases not matched to a gene: 10. CDR3 sequence: CATSVQLQGSYEQYF. The DNA for the CDR3 is TGTGCCACCAGCGTTCAACTACAGGGGAGCTACGAGCAGTACTTC.

This clonotype has a count of ten or more. The chain links TRBV12-3 or TRBV12-4 to TRBJ2-1; 7 positions match TRBD1. V lost 3 bases, J lost 5 bases, and 7 bases stayed unmatched. The CDR3 loop spans 15 amino acids. In DNA form, the CDR3 reads TGTGCCAGCAGTTTGAGGGGGCTGATCAACAATGAGCAGTTCTTC. Protein sequence: CASSLRGLINNEQFF.

The table lists this clonotype with a few counts. The genes are TRBV20-1 and TRBJ1-2; D not certain. Between the trimmed V and J ends, which lost 3 bases and 8 bases, there was a span of 13 bases. The CDR3 has 12 residues. CDR1 is DFQATT and CDR2 is SNEGSKA in the germline V gene (reference sequence). The CDR3 DNA follows: TGCAGTGCTAGCACAGCCAAGAGAGGCTACACCTTC. Translation: CSASTAKRGYTF.

V and J are TRBV18 and TRBJ2-7, with TRBD2 as a possible D gene (6 bases). This CDR3 has 15 residues. Germline V CDR1 and CDR2: KGHSH, LQKENI. V lost 2 bases to trimming and J lost 1 base, with 12 bases between them. CDR3 residues: CASSPAGKPSYEQYF. CDR3 DNA: TGTGCCAGCTCACCAGCGGGGAAGCCTTCCTACGAGCAGTACTTC.

This clonotype turned up a few times. The chain employs TRBV5-1 and TRBJ1-6, with D unclear. The CDR3 consists of 16 residues. Germline lookup yields CDR1 SGHRS and CDR2 YFSETQ. Trimming shortened V by 4 bases and J by 0 bases, and 11 bases separated the two germline ends. The CDR3 is CASSQTSSSYNSPLHF. Here the CDR3 DNA reads TGCGCCAGCAGCCAGACAAGCAGCTCCTATAATTCACCCCTCCACTTT.

Only a few counts were recorded for this clonotype. The V gene is TRBV13, the J gene TRBJ2-2; D assignment may be TRBD1 or TRBD2 (5 bases each). The CDR3 is made up of 17 amino acids. Deletions cut 3 bases from V and 1 base from J, with 15 bases between. The germline CDR1 and CDR2 sequences are PRHDT and FYEKMQ (reference sequence). CDR3 loop: CASSFLPGTKNTGELFF. Written as DNA, the CDR3 is TGTGCCAGCAGCTTCCTACCTGGGACGAAGAACACCGGGGAGCTGTTTTTT.

This clonotype was detected only a few times. The rearrangement joins TRBV12-3 or TRBV12-4 to TRBJ2-5, with D possibly being TRBD2 (7 bases). The CDR3 runs 17 residues. Deletions cut 6 bases from V and 4 bases from J, with 24 bases between. CDR3 bases: TGTGCCAGCAGCCCTCATCCAGGCGGGGGCGGTGTAGAGACCCAGTACTTC. This translates into CASSPHPGGGGVETQYF.

This clonotype was counted many times. The chain joins TRBV24-1 to TRBJ2-1; 13 bases agree with TRBD2. This CDR3 region has 17 residues. V was pared by 3 bases and J by 2 bases, with 3 bases of the junction left unmatched. CDR1 is KGHDR, CDR2 SFDVKD, per germline. CDR3 sequence reads: CATSDQTSGRPYNEQFF. The DNA for the CDR3 is TGTGCCACCAGTGATCAGACTAGCGGGAGGCCCTACAATGAGCAGTTCTTC.

Only a few counts were recorded for this clonotype. The rearrangement uses TRBV20-1 and TRBJ1-4; D unresolved. The V end lost 5 bases, the J end lost 7 bases, and 8 bases lay between the germline ends. The CDR3 has 11 amino acids. Per germline, CDR1 DFQATT and CDR2 SNEGSKA (reference sequence). CDR3 bases: TGCAGTGCTTTTGTGGTTGAAAAACTGTTTTTT. It yields the protein CSAFVVEKLFF.